A single T cell receptor (beta chain) is shown here with its context. Its recognized antigen is unknown. The input lacks base qualities; no much larger clone sits a single base away. This entry comes from a study of shared clonotypes between healthy human individuals (dated by TCRdb to about 2020). Background for the entire study: Three men and two women, aged 18 to 49 years, made up the cohort. For each donor, CD4 naive and CD4 memory were each given three plates, CD8 naive was given two plates, and CD8 memory was given one plate. Blood TCR repertoires of about five healthy adults were deeply sequenced to estimate repertoire size and the extent of clonotype sharing between individuals. Libraries were prepared and TCR repertoires were sequenced by different laboratories using diverse techniques, in order to increase sequencing depth and limit assay-specific biases. Leukapheresis yielded between about 0.94 and 9 billion PBMCs per donor. The research as a whole found: Clonotypes shared by all four sorted-subset donors showed higher generation probabilities than non-shared clonotypes. Incomplete sequencing was indicated by rarefaction of sorted-subset datasets, despite the large sequencing depth. Because the study included a small number of donors, the genetic and exposure-history diversity represented was limited. Pairwise subsampling led to the expectation that sequencing depth would affect the degree of clonotype sharing among donors. Sampling was limited to blood, and TCR repertoires in tissue likely differ from TCR repertoires in blood. Estimated clonotype richness was generally larger for naive than for memory subsets. About 5% of naive CD4, 3.5% of naive CD8, approximately 2.2% of memory CD4, and about 0.4% of memory CD8 clonotypes were shared across a few donors.

Using the deep immunoSEQ assay, multiplex PCR amplified TCR CDR3 regions from genomic DNA. For each cell subset, the extracted genomic DNA was distributed evenly across all wells of several immunoSEQ 96-well plates, and each plate served as one replicate. Each replicate PCR for sorted subsets received 200 ng genomic DNA, equal to 28,000 or so T cell genomes. The purified libraries were quantified using a Qubit 3.0 fluorometer, sized with a Bioanalyzer 2100, and then quantified again using the KAPA Library Quantification kit. A separate single-read 150-cycle Illumina NextSeq 550 flow cell was used to sequence each immunoSEQ 96-well plate. The study's processing was this. Because the immunoSEQ output held only junctional sequences and lacked quality scores, the filtering could not match the filtering applied to full-length reads. Sequences were annotated with PyIR, a Python wrapper for IgBLAST v1.9, and V/J genes and CDR3 were assigned using IMGT germline references. Any read was removed if the V/J assignment was weak (E-value above 1e-6), the CDR3 was missing, or the read contained stop codons, out-of-frame junctions, or ambiguous translated residues. V3J clonotypes were defined as sequences sharing an identical inferred V gene, J gene, and CDR3 amino acid sequence. To compute the percentage overlap between repertoires, the number of shared unique clonotypes was divided by the size of the smaller repertoire. Three approaches were used to assess repertoire richness: RTK rarefaction, the Chao1 estimator, and Recon v2.1 estimates of unobserved clonotypes. OLGA was used to compute generation probabilities for all TCRbeta clonotypes that the gDNA method yielded from a handful of donors. Sourced from immuneACCESS, this table was stored by TCRdb with only in-frame sequences that have V and J called. A share of the clones is absent; for the studies checked, an unresolved V gene accounts for under half, and the remainder has no known explanation. V, J and clone size are taken as reported in that table, and D and trimming were inferred from the DNA itself. In this sample the table shows over 1.4 million clones, around 97% of which occur a single time. More than 0.9% of the sample rests with the top ten.

The donors were healthy, HIV-negative adults with no recently reported acute infections or vaccinations. Every donor was a Caucasian adult living in Nashville, Tennessee, USA. CD4+ T cells were enriched through magnetic negative selection, after which naive cells were positively selected on CD45RA and the remaining negative fraction served as the memory subset. Blood was collected by leukapheresis, and PBMCs were isolated by Ficoll-Histopaque density gradient centrifugation and then cryopreserved in liquid nitrogen vapor phase. Analytical flow cytometry was used to check the purity and quantity of every magnetically sorted T cell population. Genomic DNA was isolated from each sorted fraction and quantified by UV absorbance on a Nanodrop 2000c. Looking up the germline V gene yields CDR1 SQVTM and CDR2 ANQGSEA. The CDR3 covers 15 residues, taking in both the cysteine and the phenylalanine. Only the CDR3 portion is preserved as DNA: 45 bases, with reading frame beginning at the first base. The junction shows trimming of 6 bases on V and 0 bases on J, and the gene matches do not reach 8 bases of it.

The sequence was obtained from a man aged 25-45 years in good health. The source material was naive CD4+ T cells sorted from blood. Interpreted using the paper, the cell subset or site label stands for: CD45RA+ positively selected. Recombination connected TRBV29-1 to TRBJ2-1; TRBD1 matches 7 bases in the middle. The nucleotide sequence reads TGCAGCGTAGAGGGACAGAGCAGCTCCTACAATGAGCAGTTCTTC. It codes for CSVEGQSSSYNEQFF.